The source of this TCR beta chain is a study of T cells in tumors after PD-1 blockade. Whole-study context: Some patients also took daily vismodegib 150 mg during anti-PD-1 treatment.

As regards this clone: Its antigen is currently unknown.

General observations from the study: Blood contained 40% to 50% of the tumor's TCR clonotypes.

Sequencing used immunoSEQ multiplex PCR; TCRdb keeps in-frame clones, though not all of them. Here the sample spans 40,000 to 55,000 clones, about four fifths being singletons. The J segment lost 2 bases and the V segment lost 8 bases, leaving 6 bases of the junction unmatched. This CDR3 is built from 12 residues. Looked up from germline, CDR1 is GTSNPN and CDR2 is SVGIG (reference sequence). The chain combines TRBV30 with TRBJ2-7; 7 nucleotides align to TRBD1. The origin of this receptor is a human donor with basal cell carcinoma. The input for sequencing was PBMCs, taken before anti-PD-1 treatment. The CDR3 protein is CAHRDSTYEQYF. The CDR3 nucleotides are TGTGCCCACCGGGACAGCACCTACGAGCAGTACTTC.